Listed below are T cell receptor beta chains from one sample, sequenced in a study of patients and donors after allogeneic stem cell transplantation. TCRdb recomputed calls from the RT-PCR reads with MiXCR, one row per CDR3 protein. The sample holds 85,000 to 90,000 distinct CDR3 sequences, 45% to 50% seen once. The sample comprised blood, either unsorted or a sorted T cell fraction (not recorded which). Source of these receptors: a human donor who was either an allogeneic HSCT recipient or a stem cell or donor lymphocyte infusion donor (not recorded which). It is not recorded whose cells these are; they may come from a transplant donor. CDR3s include the opening cysteine and the closing phenylalanine or tryptophan. The D gene is left open where the match is weak. Clone size is stated in some rows and not others, as once, few, many or a class when expanded.

v_gene	abundance	j_gene	d_gene	CDR3nt	CDR3aa
TRBV5-5	few	TRBJ1-5	.	TGTGCCAGCAGCCCCCGGGGGGATCGAGGCAATCAGCCCCAGCATTTT	CASSPRGDRGNQPQHF
TRBV5-1	few	TRBJ1-3	.	TGCGCCAGCAGGGGCAGGGAGAGCTCTGGAAACACCATATATTTT	CASRGRESSGNTIYF
TRBV20-1	.	TRBJ2-7	TRBD2	TGCAGTGCTAGACCAGCGGGGGGCTCCTACGAGCAGTACTTC	CSARPAGGSYEQYF
TRBV4-1	.	TRBJ1-3	.	TGCGCCAGCAGCCAGGGACGTCTCTCTGGAAACACCATATATTTT	CASSQGRLSGNTIYF
TRBV21-1	.	TRBJ2-7	.	TGTGCCAGCACCATACCAAAGGGGGTTGGGCAGTACTTC	CASTIPKGVGQYF
TRBV10-3	few	TRBJ1-2	.	TGTGCCATCAGTGAGTCGGGCCAGTTCTATGGCTACACCTTC	CAISESGQFYGYTF
TRBV6-2/TRBV6-3	.	TRBJ1-1	.	TGTGCCAGCAGTTTCGGGGTAATGGGGAACACTGAAGCTTTCTTT	CASSFGVMGNTEAFF
TRBV20-1	.	TRBJ2-7	.	TGCAGCGCACCAAAGACGTCTTCCGAGCAGTACTTC	CSAPKTSSEQYF
TRBV6-5	once	TRBJ2-1	.	TGTGCCAGCAGTTACGGGGGGGGCACCTACAATGAGCAGTTCTTC	CASSYGGGTYNEQFF
TRBV7-9	.	TRBJ2-3	.	TGTGCCAGCAGCTTAGCGCCGGGGGCCAGCACAGATACGCAGTATTTT	CASSLAPGASTDTQYF
TRBV5-6	.	TRBJ2-3	.	TGTGCCAGCAGCGGGACGGGCACAGATACGCAGTATTTT	CASSGTGTDTQYF
TRBV7-3	.	TRBJ1-6	.	TGTGCCAGCAGCTTAACCATAGGCGAGGCACCCCTCCACTTT	CASSLTIGEAPLHF
TRBV20-1	.	TRBJ1-4	.	TGCAGTGCTAGTCGGGGGGCCCCCAATGAAAAACTGTTTTTT	CSASRGAPNEKLFF
TRBV12-3/TRBV12-4	.	TRBJ1-5	.	TGTGCCAGCAGGATGGGTGCTCTGCCATACCAGCATTTT	CASRMGALPYQHF
TRBV12-3/TRBV12-4	.	TRBJ1-5	TRBD1	TGTGCCAGCAACTGGGACAGGTCCTTCAATCAGCCCCAGCATTTT	CASNWDRSFNQPQHF
TRBV3-1	.	TRBJ2-3	.	TGTGCCAGCAGCCAAGAACCTGGGCAACCAGATACGCAGTATTTT	CASSQEPGQPDTQYF
TRBV5-1	.	TRBJ1-1	.	TGCGCCAGCAGACCCCAGGGGAGCGCTGAAGCTTTCTTT	CASRPQGSAEAFF
TRBV4-3	once	TRBJ1-3	TRBD1	TGCGCCAGCAGCCACAGGGACAGCATCTCTGGAAACACCATATATTTT	CASSHRDSISGNTIYF
TRBV2	.	TRBJ1-5	TRBD1	TGTGCCAGCAGTGGGGACAGAGAAGCCCAGCATTTT	CASSGDREAQHF
TRBV29-1	few	TRBJ1-5	.	TGCAGCGTTGGTCATTTTAATCAGCCCCAGCATTTT	CSVGHFNQPQHF
TRBV6-1	.	TRBJ1-5	.	TGTGCCAGCAGTGAAGGTACCTCCAGGGACAATCAGCCCCAGCATTTT	CASSEGTSRDNQPQHF
TRBV4-2	.	TRBJ1-2	.	TGTGCCAGCAGCCAAGGGGTCAGCCCTAACTATGGCTACACCTTC	CASSQGVSPNYGYTF
TRBV12-3/TRBV12-4	.	TRBJ2-5	.	TGTGCCAGCACCTCGGGGAGGAAAGAGACCCAGTACTTC	CASTSGRKETQYF